The entry below gives a single T cell receptor (beta chain) sequence along with its context. Its cognate antigen is unknown. This sample stems from a study of CD8+ T cells in alopecia areata. Whole-study context: Each of the treated patients was given oral tofacitinib, 5 to 10 mg twice daily, for moderate-to-severe alopecia areata.

Germline V gene data show CDR1 as GTSNPN and CDR2 as SVGIG (reference sequence). V was pared by 4 bases and J by 2 bases, with 8 bases between. The CDR3 runs 12 residues. It was from alopecia areata patients that lesional scalp punch biopsies and peripheral blood were collected. Whole-study results and caveats: TCR sharing was clearer in mice than between patients, perhaps partly owing to patient HLA diversity.

In each case, RNA was isolated and then reverse transcribed into cDNA as the sequencing template. The data were produced by immunoSEQ multiplex PCR, yet TCRdb's version contains in-frame clones alone and is incomplete. The sample records some 180,000 clones, roughly 59% being singletons. The clonotype comes from a human donor with alopecia areata. This chain joins TRBV30 and TRBJ1-2, with D tentatively TRBD1 (5 bases). The sample consisted of CD4+ T cells sorted from blood, taken at week 0. The CDR3 spells CAWKEGNYGYTF. The CDR3 bases are TGTGCCTGGAAGGAGGGGAACTATGGCTACACCTTC.